A selection of T cell receptor beta chains follows, all from one sample in a study of blood T cells in healthy people across ages. TCRdb ran MiXCR on the 5' RACE reads and lists one entry per CDR3 protein. The sample lists around 710,000 distinct CDR3 sequences, approximately 43% seen once, with roughly 19% in the top ten. The sequencing sample was made of blood. The receptors originated from a woman aged 55-70 years in good health. Both conserved end residues are part of each CDR3. Fields, in order: CDR3 DNA, CDR3 protein, clone size, CDR3 length, V gene, D gene, J gene. The D gene is left open where the match is weak. Clone sizes are given selectively: once, few, many, or a class where the clone is expanded.

TGTGCCAGCAGCGTATTGGGGAGCTCCTACGAGCAGTACTTC	CASSVLGSSYEQYF	.	14	TRBV9	.	TRBJ2-7
TGCAGTGCGACTCAGGGGGCGATTAATGAAAAACTGTTTTTT	CSATQGAINEKLFF	few	14	TRBV20-1	TRBD1	TRBJ1-4
TGTGCCAGCAGTTACCCAATTCTAGCGGGAGGTACAGCTAGCACAGATACGCAGTATTTT	CASSYPILAGGTASTDTQYF	few	20	TRBV6-5	TRBD2	TRBJ2-3
TGTGCCACCAAGGCAGCGGGTCAGCAGTTCTTC	CATKAAGQQFF	.	11	TRBV24-1	.	TRBJ2-1
TGTGCCAGCAGCGAGGCTGTCAACACCGGGGAGCTGTTTTTT	CASSEAVNTGELFF	.	14	TRBV7-3	.	TRBJ2-2
TGTGCCAGCAGCCCCCGGCAACAGGGGATGCGCGAGCAGTACTTC	CASSPRQQGMREQYF	.	15	TRBV7-9	TRBD1	TRBJ2-7
TGTGCCGGCAGCCAAACGTCTATGTGGCATGGAGACACTGAAGCTTTCTTT	CAGSQTSMWHGDTEAFF	.	17	TRBV6-2/TRBV6-3	.	TRBJ1-1
TGTGCCAGCAGCGGCCACTATGGCTACACCTTC	CASSGHYGYTF	.	11	TRBV9	.	TRBJ1-2
TGTGCCATCAGTGTAGAAGGGGGCGAAAACATTCAGTACTTC	CAISVEGGENIQYF	.	14	TRBV10-3	TRBD1	TRBJ2-4
TGTGCCAGCAGTGCTAAATATCCCTCTAGCGGGAGGGCCTACGAGCAGTACTTC	CASSAKYPSSGRAYEQYF	few	18	TRBV27	TRBD2	TRBJ2-7
TGCAGTGCTAGGAGTGGCCTAAACTATGGCTACACCTTC	CSARSGLNYGYTF	few	13	TRBV20-1	.	TRBJ1-2
TGTGCCAGCAGTTTCGTCGGACTCTCCTACGAGCAGTACTTC	CASSFVGLSYEQYF	few	14	TRBV12-3/TRBV12-4	.	TRBJ2-7
TGTGCCAGCAGTTACGCCAGGGACAAAAACATTCAGTACTTC	CASSYARDKNIQYF	.	14	TRBV6-6	.	TRBJ2-4
TGTGCCAGCAGCGTAACCCGTAGGGAAGGCACAGATACGCAGTATTTT	CASSVTRREGTDTQYF	few	16	TRBV13	.	TRBJ2-3
TGCGCCAGCAGCCAAGACTTGATTAGGAGCTCCTACGAGCAGTACTTC	CASSQDLIRSSYEQYF	few	16	TRBV4-3	.	TRBJ2-7
TGTGCCAGCAGCCCATGGGACAGGGGCAATCAGCCCCAGCATTTT	CASSPWDRGNQPQHF	.	15	TRBV7-2	TRBD1	TRBJ1-5
TGTGCCAGCACCCTAGGGGAGGCCTACGAGCAGTACTTC	CASTLGEAYEQYF	.	13	TRBV12-3/TRBV12-4	.	TRBJ2-7
TGTGCCAGCAGTGAGTGGGGGCCGACATTCGTAAGCTCCTACAATGAGCAGTTCTTC	CASSEWGPTFVSSYNEQFF	.	19	TRBV6-4	.	TRBJ2-1
TGCAGCGTTGAAGGGGACACGGGAGGTAATAATGAGCAGTTCTTC	CSVEGDTGGNNEQFF	many	15	TRBV29-1	.	TRBJ2-1
TGTGCCACCCAACCTCTAGGAAATGAGCAGTTCTTC	CATQPLGNEQFF	.	12	TRBV10-3	.	TRBJ2-1
TGTGCCAGCAGTTTAATGAGGGTGACTAGCGGGAGGACCGACAATGAGCAGTTCTTC	CASSLMRVTSGRTDNEQFF	.	19	TRBV28	TRBD2	TRBJ2-1
TGTGCCAGCAGCTTTAGCGGGGGGGCCATGAATGAGCAGTACTTC	CASSFSGGAMNEQYF	.	15	TRBV13	TRBD2	TRBJ2-5
TGTGCCAGCAGTTCGGTTCGGACAGGGGACTACGAGCAGTACTTC	CASSSVRTGDYEQYF	.	15	TRBV12-3/TRBV12-4	TRBD1	TRBJ2-7
TGCAGCACTCCCACTAGCGGCACAGATACGCAGTATTTT	CSTPTSGTDTQYF	.	13	TRBV20-1	TRBD2	TRBJ2-3
TGTGCCAGCACCCTCTTGGAGAGAGACTATGGCTACACCTTC	CASTLLERDYGYTF	.	14	TRBV9	.	TRBJ1-2
TGTGCCAGCAGCTCCCTAGCGGGATTCGACGAGCAGTACTTC	CASSSLAGFDEQYF	few	14	TRBV7-2	TRBD2	TRBJ2-7
TGTGCCAGCAGCGGTACCGGGACTAGCTTGGGCGGGGAGCTGTTTTTT	CASSGTGTSLGGELFF	.	16	TRBV7-2	TRBD2	TRBJ2-2
TGTGCCAGCAGCTTAGATCATAAAGGGGCCGGGGAGCTGTTTTTT	CASSLDHKGAGELFF	.	15	TRBV11-2	.	TRBJ2-2
TGTGCCAGCAGGATGGACAGGGCCTCCTACGAGCAGTACTTC	CASRMDRASYEQYF	few	14	TRBV6-2/TRBV6-3	TRBD1	TRBJ2-7
TGCGCCAGCAGCTCCGGGACAGGTATAAACACTGAAGCTTTCTTT	CASSSGTGINTEAFF	.	15	TRBV5-1	TRBD1	TRBJ1-1
TGTGCCTGGAGCGGGACAGGGTTAGAGCAGTTCTTC	CAWSGTGLEQFF	.	12	TRBV30	TRBD1	TRBJ2-1
TGCAGCGTCTTACTAGCGGGCTCCACAGATACGCAGTATTTT	CSVLLAGSTDTQYF	few	14	TRBV29-1	TRBD2	TRBJ2-3
TGTGCCAGCAGAGGGACAGGGGGCTATCAGCCCCAGCATTTT	CASRGTGGYQPQHF	.	14	TRBV2	TRBD1	TRBJ1-5
TGCAGTGCTCCACGATGGGACAGGGGATGGGAGACCCAGTACTTC	CSAPRWDRGWETQYF	.	15	TRBV20-1	TRBD1	TRBJ2-5
TGTGCCAGCAGTGTGAGCGGGACGCAGACCCAGTACTTC	CASSVSGTQTQYF	many	13	TRBV12-3/TRBV12-4	TRBD2	TRBJ2-5
TGTGCCAGCAGTTGGGGAAGGGGCGCGGGCAATCAGCCCCAGCATTTT	CASSWGRGAGNQPQHF	.	16	TRBV12-3/TRBV12-4	.	TRBJ1-5
TGTGCCAGCAGTAGGAGCACAGATACGCAGCATTTT	CASSRSTDTQHF	once	12	TRBV6-2/TRBV6-3	.	TRBJ1-5
TGCGCCAGCAGGGCGGCCAATGAGCAGTTCTTC	CASRAANEQFF	.	11	TRBV5-1	.	TRBJ2-1
TGTGCCAGCAGCATAGACATTGCTAACTATGGCTACACCTTC	CASSIDIANYGYTF	.	14	TRBV7-9	.	TRBJ1-2
TGTGCCAGCAGGAGTGCCGGCGGAACCTACGAGCAGTACTTC	CASRSAGGTYEQYF	.	14	TRBV6-1	.	TRBJ2-7
TGTGCCAGCAGCTCTACAGCGGACGGGATCTGGGGTGGCGAGCAGTACTTC	CASSSTADGIWGGEQYF	.	17	TRBV7-9	.	TRBJ2-7
TGCAGCGTGGCCCGACTAGCGGGAGGGCGGGGAAATGAGCAGTTCTTC	CSVARLAGGRGNEQFF	few	16	TRBV29-1	TRBD2	TRBJ2-1
TGTGCCAGCAGTTTTCAAGACAGCCCAAATCAGCCCCAGCATTTT	CASSFQDSPNQPQHF	.	15	TRBV12-3/TRBV12-4	.	TRBJ1-5
TGTGCCAGCAGCTCCGGGACTAGCGGGGGCCCCTACAATGAGCAGTTCTTC	CASSSGTSGGPYNEQFF	once	17	TRBV7-3	TRBD2	TRBJ2-1
TGTGCCATCAGTGAGAGGGCTAGCGGACAAGAGACCCAGTACTTC	CAISERASGQETQYF	few	15	TRBV10-3	TRBD2	TRBJ2-5
TGTGCCAGCAGCCCCGACGATGGGGGGTACAATGAGCAGTTCTTC	CASSPDDGGYNEQFF	once	15	TRBV14	.	TRBJ2-1
TGTGCCAGCTCACCACCGAGAGGACAAACGGGTCGAAATACGCAGTATTTT	CASSPPRGQTGRNTQYF	.	17	TRBV18	.	TRBJ2-3
TGTGCCAGCAGCTTACCCCCCGGGACTGCCACCTACGAGCAGTACTTC	CASSLPPGTATYEQYF	.	16	TRBV7-9	.	TRBJ2-7
TGCAGTGCTGCACAGACTAATGAAAAACTGTTTTTT	CSAAQTNEKLFF	.	12	TRBV20-1	.	TRBJ1-4
TGCAGCGTCGAGGGGGCAATCAACTATGGCTACACCTTC	CSVEGAINYGYTF	once	13	TRBV29-1	TRBD1	TRBJ1-2
TGTGCCAGCTCACCACCGCTTGGACAGGGTCCCTACGAGCAGTACTTC	CASSPPLGQGPYEQYF	.	16	TRBV18	TRBD1	TRBJ2-7
TGTGCCAGCAGGCCGAGTTTTCGCTACGAGCAGTACTTC	CASRPSFRYEQYF	few	13	TRBV27	.	TRBJ2-7
TGCAGCGTTGTAGAAGGGGGGGAGTACGAGCAGTACTTC	CSVVEGGEYEQYF	.	13	TRBV29-1	.	TRBJ2-7